The entry that follows covers one T cell receptor (beta chain) sequence. Its antigen remains unidentified. This sample is part of a study of PD-1 blockade in classical Hodgkin lymphoma. The protocol was immunoSEQ multiplex PCR, while the TCRdb copy is restricted to in-frame clones and leaves out a portion. This sample carries about 54,000 clones, under 95% of them seen once, and the ten largest clones take about 9.4%. Whole-study findings and limits: TCR diversity in CD4+, not CD8+, cells rose significantly by C4D1. Exclusion removed patients who began nivolumab under 1 year after ASCT.

Brentuximab vedotin exposure varied among the patients, all of whom had relapsed after autologous stem cell transplantation. Complete response, partial response or progressive disease was recorded as best response. Per germline, CDR1 MNHEY and CDR2 SMNVEV (reference sequence). The CDR3 is made up of 17 amino acids. Deletions cut 2 bases from V and 2 bases from J, with 16 bases between. This sequence was found in a human donor with classical Hodgkin lymphoma. The source material was peripheral blood mononuclear cells (PBMCs), sampled before the second cycle of nivolumab. The chain uses TRBV27 and TRBJ2-1; unclear D gene. The CDR3 region is CASSLISPMGTYNEQFF. The CDR3 coding sequence is TGTGCCAGCAGTTTAATTTCCCCGATGGGCACCTACAATGAGCAGTTCTTC.